The rows below give T cell receptor beta chains drawn from one sample of a study of blood T cell repertoires in COVID-19. Clones were read by immunoSEQ multiplex PCR, and TCRdb kept only the in-frame ones, dropping some. In the table there are roughly 100,000 clones, 75% to 95% of which are singletons. The sample taken for sequencing was peripheral blood. These receptors were taken from a human donor in a cohort sampled during active COVID-19. Both conserved end residues are part of each CDR3. The D gene is left open where the match is weak. A row's size may be missing; if present it is once, few, many or a size class.

TRBV4-3	NA	NA	TRBJ1-2	CASSPLYGGIYGYTF	TGCGCCAGCAGCCCCCTTTACGGAGGGATTTATGGCTACACCTTC
TRBV30	NA	NA	TRBJ1-1	CAWSEAGTEAFF	TGTGCCTGGAGTGAGGCAGGCACTGAAGCTTTCTTT
TRBV30	TRBD2	NA	TRBJ2-6	CALREGPGANVLTF	TGTGCCTTACGGGAGGGCCCTGGGGCCAACGTCCTGACTTTC
TRBV27	TRBD1	few	TRBJ2-7	CASRPGQGQPYEQYF	TGTGCCAGCAGACCAGGACAGGGCCAACCCTACGAGCAGTACTTC
TRBV20-1	NA	NA	TRBJ2-3	CSAFKDTQYF	TGCAGTGCTTTTAAAGATACGCAGTATTTT
TRBV7-8	NA	once	TRBJ1-1	CASSLGAGTEAFF	TGTGCCAGCAGCTTAGGAGCGGGCACTGAAGCTTTCTTT
TRBV6-1	NA	few	TRBJ2-7	CASSEGSGEYYEQYF	TGTGCCAGCAGTGAAGGGTCCGGGGAATACTACGAGCAGTACTTC
TRBV28	TRBD1	NA	TRBJ1-3	CASSSPSNSGTGAGNTIYF	TGTGCCAGCAGTTCCCCCAGCAACTCCGGGACAGGGGCTGGAAACACCATATATTTT
TRBV7-2	NA	NA	TRBJ1-1	CASSLTEVNTEAFF	TGTGCCAGCAGCTTGACAGAAGTGAACACTGAAGCTTTCTTT
TRBV19	TRBD1	NA	TRBJ1-5	CASSMGWDRGLNQPQHF	TGTGCCAGTAGTATGGGGTGGGACAGGGGGCTCAATCAGCCCCAGCATTTT
TRBV4-1	TRBD1	NA	TRBJ1-2	CASSQDRFFSRPGQVTGYTF	TGCGCCAGCAGCCAAGATCGGTTTTTTAGTCGTCCGGGACAGGTAACTGGCTACACCTTC
TRBV9	NA	NA	TRBJ2-3	CASSPSGVVTDTQYF	TGTGCCAGCAGCCCCTCGGGGGTCGTCACAGATACGCAGTATTTT
TRBV27	TRBD2	NA	TRBJ2-7	CASSLYTSGYEQYF	TGTGCCAGCAGTTTATATACTAGCGGCTACGAGCAGTACTTC
TRBV4-1	NA	NA	TRBJ2-3	CASSQDRDTQYF	TGCGCCAGCAGCCAAGATAGAGATACGCAGTATTTT
TRBV10-1	NA	once	TRBJ2-7	CASSRDLSSYEQYF	TGCGCCAGCAGTAGGGACTTGAGCTCCTACGAGCAGTACTTC
TRBV7-8	TRBD1	NA	TRBJ2-7	CASSLSGTGTIYEQYF	TGTGCCAGCAGCTTATCCGGGACAGGGACAATCTACGAGCAGTACTTC
TRBV5-5	TRBD1	NA	TRBJ1-4	CASSTGTGGKNEKLFF	TGTGCCAGCAGTACCGGGACAGGGGGAAAAAATGAAAAACTGTTTTTT
TRBV4-1	TRBD1	NA	TRBJ2-1	CASSLRTGDYNEQFF	TGCGCCAGCAGCCTGAGGACAGGGGACTACAATGAGCAGTTCTTC
TRBV5-6	NA	NA	TRBJ2-3	CASERDTRTDTQYF	TGTGCCAGCGAGAGAGACACACGCACAGATACGCAGTATTTT
TRBV9	NA	NA	TRBJ2-3	CASNGEPTDTQYF	TGTGCCAGCAACGGGGAACCCACAGATACGCAGTATTTT
TRBV20-1	NA	NA	TRBJ1-2	CSASEVGYTF	TGCAGTGCTAGCGAGGTGGGCTACACCTTC
TRBV5-5	TRBD1	NA	TRBJ1-6	CATGDRLSPLHF	TGTGCCACTGGGGACAGGTTGTCACCCCTCCACTTT
TRBV12-5	NA	NA	TRBJ1-1	CASGLYKGQNTEAFF	TGTGCTAGTGGTTTGTATAAGGGACAAAACACTGAAGCTTTCTTT
TRBV7-2	NA	NA	TRBJ2-7	CASSENGVVEQYF	TGTGCCAGCAGCGAAAACGGAGTAGTAGAGCAGTACTTC
TRBV24-1	TRBD2	NA	TRBJ2-3	CATSDPSGTSGSDTQYF	TGTGCCACCAGTGACCCTTCCGGGACTAGCGGCTCAGATACGCAGTATTTT
TRBV19	TRBD1	NA	TRBJ2-5	CASSRDRGEETQYF	TGTGCCAGTTCCCGGGACAGGGGGGAAGAGACCCAGTACTTC
TRBV6-5	TRBD1	NA	TRBJ1-1	CASRRQGAVNTEAFF	TGTGCCAGCAGAAGACAGGGAGCGGTGAACACTGAAGCTTTCTTT
TRBV28	NA	NA	TRBJ1-5	CASSPIVQPQHF	TGTGCCAGCAGCCCCATAGTACAGCCCCAGCATTTT
TRBV24-1	TRBD2	NA	TRBJ2-1	CATSVGGGASNEQFF	TGTGCCACCAGTGTCGGCGGGGGGGCTTCCAATGAGCAGTTCTTC
TRBV9	TRBD2	NA	TRBJ2-5	CASSVASGRWETQYF	TGTGCCAGCAGCGTAGCGAGCGGGAGATGGGAGACCCAGTACTTC
TRBV5-1	NA	NA	TRBJ2-1	CASSLARGRNEQFF	TGCGCCAGCAGCTTGGCCCGGGGGAGGAATGAGCAGTTCTTC
TRBV7-9	TRBD2	NA	TRBJ2-5	CASKGLALETQYF	TGTGCCAGCAAAGGACTAGCTCTGGAGACCCAGTACTTC
TRBV6-5	NA	NA	TRBJ2-1	CASTSRGSYNEQFF	TGTGCCAGCACGTCCCGCGGCTCCTACAATGAGCAGTTCTTC
TRBV6-5	NA	NA	TRBJ1-2	CASIAHGQYYGYTF	TGTGCCAGCATTGCCCATGGGCAGTACTATGGCTACACCTTC
TRBV7-2	NA	NA	TRBJ1-2	CASSLVGQAIYGYTF	TGTGCCAGCAGCTTAGTGGGGCAGGCTATCTATGGCTACACCTTC
TRBV27	NA	NA	TRBJ1-6	CASSLSGAPLHF	TGTGCCAGCAGTTTATCAGGGGCGCCCCTCCACTTT
TRBV7-9	NA	NA	TRBJ1-2	CASSLETGGPMGGYTF	TGTGCCAGCAGCTTAGAGACGGGCGGGCCCATGGGGGGCTACACCTTC
TRBV6-6	NA	NA	TRBJ2-1	CASSSDNRLGQFF	TGTGCCAGCAGTTCGGACAATAGGCTGGGGCAGTTCTTC
TRBV7-6	TRBD1	NA	TRBJ1-4	CASRPGGSEKLFF	TGTGCCAGCAGACCAGGGGGTAGTGAAAAACTGTTTTTT
TRBV9	TRBD1	NA	TRBJ2-3	CASSVRTGGTDTQYF	TGTGCCAGCAGCGTCCGGACAGGGGGCACAGATACGCAGTATTTT
TRBV2	TRBD2	NA	TRBJ2-7	CASSGNGGYTYEQYF	TGTGCCAGCAGTGGAAACGGGGGGTACACCTACGAGCAGTACTTC
TRBV7-2	TRBD1	NA	TRBJ2-1	CASSGYRGNEQFF	TGTGCCAGCAGTGGGTACAGGGGCAATGAGCAGTTCTTC
TRBV2	NA	few	TRBJ1-5	CASSEGTANQPQHF	TGTGCCAGCAGTGAAGGGACAGCTAATCAGCCCCAGCATTTT
TRBV19	TRBD1	NA	TRBJ2-7	CASSMMTGDYEQYF	TGTGCCAGTAGTATGATGACAGGGGACTACGAGCAGTACTTC
TRBV19	NA	NA	TRBJ2-3	CASSISRGTDTQYF	TGTGCCAGTAGTATTAGCCGCGGCACAGATACGCAGTATTTT
TRBV28	TRBD2	NA	TRBJ2-2	CASSPSGGSGELFF	TGTGCCAGCAGTCCCTCCGGGGGGTCCGGGGAGCTGTTTTTT
TRBV27	NA	NA	TRBJ2-5	CASSLLGSFETQYF	TGTGCCAGCAGTTTACTAGGGAGCTTCGAGACCCAGTACTTC
TRBV5-1	NA	NA	TRBJ1-4	CASSYVTGRDEKLFF	TGCGCCAGCAGCTACGTAACAGGGAGAGATGAAAAACTGTTTTTT
TRBV4-1	NA	NA	TRBJ1-2	CASSQDQGDGYTF	TGCGCCAGCAGCCAAGATCAGGGTGACGGCTACACCTTC
TRBV29-1	NA	NA	TRBJ2-2	CSVVAGNTGELFF	TGCAGCGTTGTGGCGGGGAACACCGGGGAGCTGTTTTTT
TRBV27	NA	NA	TRBJ1-2	CASSLRPGIHGYTF	TGTGCCAGCAGTTTACGTCCAGGGATCCATGGCTACACCTTC